A single sample gave rise to the 23 T cell receptor beta chains below, sequenced in a study of blood T cell repertoires in COVID-19. Generated by immunoSEQ multiplex PCR, the TCRdb table keeps only in-frame clones and is missing some. The sample contains about 60,000 clones, around four fifths of which appear only once. The sample comprised peripheral blood. The receptors were sampled from a woman aged 70-85 years with acute or convalescent COVID-19.

The chain couples TRBV7-7 to TRBJ2-1, with 14 bases lining up with TRBD2. There are 17 residues in the CDR3. Germline trimming cut 5 bases from V and 6 bases from J; bases unmatched to any gene: 9. The germline V gene has CDR1 SSHAT and CDR2 FNYEAQ (reference sequence). This chain's CDR3 is CASSPGLAGGHGNEQFF. CDR3 coding DNA: TGTGCCAGCAGCCCTGGACTAGCGGGGGGCCACGGCAATGAGCAGTTCTTC.

This clone was counted at least ten times. The CDR3 is CAWSRTSGNYGYTF. The CDR3 DNA sequence: TGTGCCTGGAGTAGGACATCAGGGAACTATGGCTACACCTTC. The genes are TRBV30 and TRBJ1-2; D is perhaps TRBD1 (5 bases). Germline V gene lookup returns CDR1 GTSNPN and CDR2 SVGIG (reference sequence). The V end lost 2 bases, the J end lost 2 bases, and 12 bases lay between the germline ends. This CDR3 is built from 14 residues.

The genes are TRBV27 and TRBJ1-4; no definite D call. The CDR3 covers 17 residues. V shed 2 bases and J shed 0 bases, with 13 bases lying between them. Per germline, CDR1 MNHEY and CDR2 SMNVEV (reference sequence). The CDR3 sequence: CASSLRRRAPTNEKLFF. CDR3 coding DNA: TGTGCCAGCAGTTTACGTAGGAGAGCTCCAACTAATGAAAAACTGTTTTTT. The variable domain in full, completed from reference TRBV27 and TRBJ1-4, reads EAQVTQNPRYLITVTGKKLTVTCSQNMNHEYMSWYRQDPGLGLRQIYYSMNVEVTDKGDVPEGYKVSRKEKRNFPLILESPSPNQTSLYFCASSLRRRAPTNEKLFFGSGTQLSVL.

The gene calls are TRBV5-1 and TRBJ1-1; 9 nucleotides line up with TRBD1. V lost 4 bases, J lost 1 base, and 2 bases stayed unmatched. The CDR3 runs 14 residues. Looked up from germline, CDR1 is SGHRS and CDR2 is YFSETQ. CDR3 DNA sequence: TGCGCCAGCAGCACACAGGGGGCGAACACTGAAGCTTTCTTT. This codes for CASSTQGANTEAFF.

The rearrangement uses TRBV6-6 and TRBJ2-3; 7 bases are a match to TRBD2. V shed 5 bases, J shed 1 base, and the junction held 9 bases outside the gene matches. Germline CDR1 and CDR2: MNHNY and SVGAGI (reference sequence). The CDR3 covers 16 residues. The CDR3 loop is CASSPGLAAGTDTQYF. CDR3 nucleotide sequence: TGTGCCAGCAGTCCGGGGCTAGCGGCCGGCACAGATACGCAGTATTTT.

In its sample, this clone was seen once. J is TRBJ2-3 and V is TRBV7-9; 13 bases are shared with TRBD2. The trim removed 5 bases at V and 4 bases at J, leaving 3 bases unmatched. CDR1 and CDR2 from the germline V gene are SEHNR and FQNEAQ (reference sequence). CDR3 length equals 15 residues. In DNA, the CDR3 is TGTGCCAGCAGCGGTACTAGCGGGGGGGCAGATACGCAGTATTTT. It translates to CASSGTSGGADTQYF.

CDR3 nucleotides: TGTGCCAGTAGCCTAAGCCCGGAGGACGAGCAGTACTTC. This encodes CASSLSPEDEQYF. This chain joins TRBV19 and TRBJ2-7; tentative D call: TRBD2 (5 bases). With 6 bases removed from V and 5 bases from J, the gap between germline ends came to 14 bases. CDR3 length: 13 residues. Looked up from germline, CDR1 is LNHDA and CDR2 is SQIVND (reference sequence).

J is TRBJ1-2 and V is TRBV28; 9 bases map to TRBD1. The CDR3 runs 13 residues. With 3 bases clipped from V and 6 bases from J, the junction kept 2 bases outside the gene matches. The germline V gene encodes CDR1 MDHEN and CDR2 SYDVKM. The CDR3 DNA reads TGTGCCAGCAGTTTCGGGGACAGGGATGGCTACACCTTC. It yields the protein CASSFGDRDGYTF.

V gene TRBV5-5 combines with J gene TRBJ1-3, with TRBD1 identical over 10 bases. The V gene end was trimmed by 4 bases and the J gene end by 5 bases; junction bases not matched to a gene: 3. The CDR3 spans 14 residues. Germline values: CDR1 SGHKS, CDR2 YYEKEE (reference sequence). CDR3 in DNA: TGTGCCAGCAGCAGGGACAGGGGTAGAAACACCATATATTTT. The encoded protein is CASSRDRGRNTIYF.

The rearrangement links TRBV6-1 to TRBJ2-3; D remains unclear. The CDR3 is 15 amino acids. The germline CDR1 and CDR2 sequences are MNHNS and SASEGT. V was pared by 3 bases and J by 2 bases, with 12 bases between. The CDR3 loop is CASSEIETFTDTQYF. The CDR3 coding sequence is TGTGCCAGCAGTGAGATTGAGACATTCACAGATACGCAGTATTTT.

In its sample, this clone was seen once. The J gene is TRBJ1-1, the V gene TRBV29-1; TRBD1 aligns across 9 bases. In germline, CDR1 is SQVTM, CDR2 ANQGSEA. With 7 bases clipped from V and 3 bases from J, the junction kept 6 bases outside the gene matches. The CDR3 has 13 residues. CDR3 in DNA: TGCAGCGCCCAACAGGGGGCGTACACTGAAGCTTTCTTT. Amino acid sequence: CSAQQGAYTEAFF.

This chain uses TRBV5-1 with TRBJ1-1, with no clear D. Trimming pared 3 bases from V and 0 bases from J, leaving 6 bases between. The CDR3 contains 13 residues. Germline assignment: CDR1 SGHRS and CDR2 YFSETQ. CDR3 region: CASSSTVNTEAFF. CDR3 nucleotides: TGCGCCAGCAGCTCTACAGTGAACACTGAAGCTTTCTTT. Complete variable domain (other parts from reference TRBV5-1 and TRBJ1-1): KAGVTQTPRYLIKTRGQQVTLSCSPISGHRSVSWYQQTPGQGLQFLFEYFSETQRNKGNFPGRFSGRQFSNSRSEMNVSTLELGDSALYLCASSSTVNTEAFFGQGTRLTVV.

J is TRBJ1-1 and V is TRBV2; D uncertain. V lost 4 bases and J lost 1, with 7 bases in between. The CDR3 totals 13 residues. Per the germline V gene, CDR1 is SNHLY and CDR2 is FYNNEI. The CDR3 is CASSVGENTEAFF. Here the CDR3 DNA reads TGTGCCAGCAGTGTCGGGGAGAACACTGAAGCTTTCTTT.

The chain couples TRBV2 to TRBJ1-4; the match to TRBD1 covers 10 bases. The V and J ends lost 2 bases and 8 bases, in that order; junction bases with no gene match: 14. CDR1 SNHLY and CDR2 FYNNEI come from the germline V gene. The CDR3 contains 18 residues. In DNA form, the CDR3 reads TGTGCCAGCAGTGAATCGCTTATTCGGACAGGGGGTTGGGAAAAACTGTTTTTT. The encoded protein is CASSESLIRTGGWEKLFF.

This sequence joins TRBV5-1 and TRBJ2-3; 7 bases align to TRBD1. CDR1 and CDR2 from the germline V gene are SGHRS and YFSETQ. V lost 0 bases to trimming and J lost 2 bases; unmatched junction nucleotides: 3. The CDR3 loop spans 15 amino acids. CDR3 sequence: CASSLGTGHTDTQYF. CDR3 bases: TGCGCCAGCAGCTTGGGGACAGGACACACAGATACGCAGTATTTT.

The CDR3 DNA sequence: TGTGCCAGCAGCCCCGGACAGTACAATGAGCAGTTCTTC. Translated: CASSPGQYNEQFF. This chain joins TRBV14 and TRBJ2-1, with D tentatively TRBD1 (6 bases). Between the trimmed V and J ends, which lost 4 bases and 4 bases, there was a span of 8 bases. Germline CDR1 reads SGHDN; CDR2 reads FVKESK. The CDR3 is 13 amino acids.

The chain carries TRBV9 and TRBJ1-2, with TRBD1 matching over 7 bases. Germline assignment: CDR1 SGDLS and CDR2 YYNGEE. The CDR3 covers 15 residues. J gave up 6 bases and V 3 bases, and 11 bases lay outside the gene matches. CDR3 amino acids: CASSDGQALLDGYTF. The CDR3 nucleotides read TGTGCCAGCAGCGACGGACAGGCCCTGTTGGATGGCTACACCTTC. The whole variable domain, filled in from reference TRBV9 and TRBJ1-2, reads DSGVTQTPKHLITATGQRVTLRCSPRSGDLSVYWYQQSLDQGLQFLIQYYNGEERAKGNILERFSAQQFPDLHSELNLSSLELGDSALYFCASSDGQALLDGYTFGSGTRLTVV.

The J gene is TRBJ2-7, the V gene TRBV5-4; D is unresolved. The CDR3 extends over 15 amino acids. Germline CDR1 and CDR2: SGHNT and YYREEE (reference sequence). Trimming took off 5 bases at V and 1 base at J, with 16 bases between the two ends. Here the CDR3 reads CASRKSLGSSYEQYF. CDR3 sequence (DNA): TGTGCCAGCAGGAAGTCGTTGGGCAGTTCCTACGAGCAGTACTTC.

This clone was counted once. The J gene is TRBJ1-1, the V gene TRBV6-1; D ambiguous. The V gene lost 2 bases and the J gene lost 4 bases, with 14 bases spanning the gap. This CDR3 contains 15 residues. The germline gives CDR1 MNHNS, CDR2 SASEGT. The chain's CDR3 is CASSEWRSLGTEAFF. Here the CDR3 DNA reads TGTGCCAGCAGTGAATGGAGAAGCCTTGGCACTGAAGCTTTCTTT.

This chain joins TRBV30 and TRBJ2-2; 8 bases align to TRBD2. CDR3 length equals 14 residues. V gave up 7 bases and J gave up 2 bases; unmatched junction bases: 6. Germline CDR1 and CDR2: GTSNPN and SVGIG (reference sequence). The CDR3 nucleotides are TGTGCCTATTCGGGGGGGCCAAACACCGGGGAGCTGTTTTTT. Protein: CAYSGGPNTGELFF.

This chain joins TRBV14 and TRBJ2-3, with a possible D match to TRBD1 (5 bases). In germline, CDR1 is SGHDN, CDR2 FVKESK. This CDR3 is built from 16 residues. The V end was cut by 3 bases, the J end by 6 bases, with 19 bases between. Here the CDR3 reads CASSQLQGQRSDTQYF. CDR3 DNA sequence: TGTGCCAGCAGCCAGCTTCAGGGCCAGAGGTCCGATACGCAGTATTTT. Variable domain in full (rest from reference TRBV14 and TRBJ2-3): EAGVTQFPSHSVIEKGQTVTLRCDPISGHDNLYWYRRVMGKEIKFLLHFVKESKQDESGMPNNRFLAERTGGTYSTLKVQPAELEDSGVYFCASSQLQGQRSDTQYFGPGTRLTVL.

This rearrangement joins TRBV9 to TRBJ2-3; no reliable D call. CDR3 length: 15 amino acids. Germline loops: CDR1 SGDLS, CDR2 YYNGEE. V shed 4 bases and J shed 0 bases, with 12 bases lying between them. The CDR3 is CASSPQLSSTDTQYF. The CDR3 region has the DNA TGTGCCAGCAGCCCTCAGTTGTCTAGCACAGATACGCAGTATTTT.

The chain couples TRBV5-1 to TRBJ2-5, with D tentatively TRBD2 (6 bases). Trimming took 0 bases from V and 0 from J, leaving 6 bases between them. This CDR3 contains 14 residues. CDR1 is SGHRS, CDR2 YFSETQ, per germline. This chain's CDR3 is CASSLGTNQETQYF. The CDR3 region has the DNA TGCGCCAGCAGCTTGGGGACTAACCAAGAGACCCAGTACTTC.